Relative to its sample, the clone carrying this TCR beta chain is medium-sized (0.01 to 0.1%). Its antigen is still unknown. The source of the sample is a study of PD-L1 blockade in urothelial cancer. At the level of the study: Reported median T cell count for blood samples was about 150,000.

The germline CDR1 and CDR2 sequences are SEHNR and FQNEAQ (reference sequence). V lost 0 bases and J lost 4, with 9 bases in between. The CDR3 contains 14 residues. Study conclusions and caveats: More expansion of tumor-associated blood clones, seen at 3 weeks, marked durable-benefit patients. Below-median pretreatment blood TCR clonality predicted better survival.

Spiking each PCR with synthetic TCR analog templates was performed. Here immunoSEQ multiplex PCR was the method, and the copy in TCRdb shows in-frame clones only, minus some. The sample includes tens of thousands of clones, around 85% of them seen just once. The receptor was derived from a man between 60 and 75 years old with urothelial cancer. J is TRBJ1-1 and V is TRBV7-9; D not resolved. The input for sequencing was PBMCs, taken around atezolizumab (anti-PD-L1) treatment. The CDR3 sequence: CASSLASGFTEAFF. The CDR3 nucleotides are TGTGCCAGCAGCTTAGCGTCCGGGTTCACTGAAGCTTTCTTT.